A selection of T cell receptor beta chains follows, all from one sample in a study of monozygotic twins with inflammatory bowel disease. TCRdb processed the 5' RACE reads again and assigns one entry to each CDR3 protein, with no DNA. The table for this sample gives roughly 160,000 distinct CDR3 sequences. Source material: blood. These receptors were taken from a human donor with ulcerative colitis or Crohn's disease, or a healthy co-twin of an affected twin (not recorded which). Both conserved end residues are part of each CDR3.

j_call v_call cdr3_aa
TRBJ1-3 TRBV7-9 CASSPRGIHGNTIYF
TRBJ1-3 TRBV28 CASSLPQSGNTIYF
TRBJ2-3 TRBV4-3 CASSQDRSTGADTQYF
TRBJ1-1 TRBV5-1 CATSPLAGLNTEAFF
TRBJ2-7 TRBV27 CASSLYGGEQYF
TRBJ2-7 TRBV5-1 CASSLLGSYEQYF
TRBJ1-1 TRBV10-3 CATQEGGSTEAFF
TRBJ1-2 TRBV10-3 CAISAQVAANYGYTF
TRBJ2-7 TRBV28 CASSSLPGTGNSYEQYF
TRBJ2-3 TRBV11-2 CASSLRLAGVAAADTQYF
TRBJ2-1 TRBV12-3/TRBV12-4 CASRGQGYNEQFF
TRBJ2-6 TRBV6-1 CASTQLGGSGANVLTF
TRBJ1-5 TRBV4-1 CASSPRAQTQGNQPQHF
TRBJ1-2 TRBV20-1 CSAADPQGHGYTF
TRBJ2-1 TRBV19 CASSMMRTDYNEQFF
TRBJ1-5 TRBV20-1 CSASFGTKDQPQHF
TRBJ2-1 TRBV4-1 CASSRDSGSGNEQFF
TRBJ2-3 TRBV5-1 CASSSGSGGEDTQYF
TRBJ1-1 TRBV18 CVSSPPGHGTEAFF
TRBJ1-5 TRBV18 CATSDRDSNQPQHF
TRBJ2-1 TRBV12-3/TRBV12-4 CASSYGHEQFF
TRBJ2-5 TRBV5-1 CASSLSLAGGPPYF
TRBJ1-5 TRBV23-1 CASSQSGTVLSNQPQHF
TRBJ2-1 TRBV20-1 CSARDVASGRVYNEQFF
TRBJ2-1 TRBV20-1 CSADNGGAGSYNEQFF
TRBJ1-4 TRBV20-1 CSAQVAGANEKLFF
TRBJ2-4 TRBV11-2 CASSFGTGGGIQYF
TRBJ1-1 TRBV27 CASSPAGLNTEAFF
TRBJ2-6 TRBV20-1 CSARDGYRGYGTGANVLTF
TRBJ2-7 TRBV7-2 CASSPDRFSYEQYF
TRBJ1-2 TRBV10-3 CAISGEPNYGYTF
TRBJ1-1 TRBV7-9 CASSSRDTEAFF
TRBJ2-2 TRBV12-3/TRBV12-4 CASSFAGVPGELFF